The rows below give T cell receptor beta chains drawn from one sample of a study of PD-L1 blockade in urothelial cancer. The assay was immunoSEQ multiplex PCR, and TCRdb's table has in-frame clones only and misses some. The data hold roughly 27,000 clones, with 87% observed a single time. The starting material was PBMCs, obtained around atezolizumab (anti-PD-L1) treatment. The receptors derive from a man between 45 and 60 years old with urothelial cancer. Both conserved end residues are part of each CDR3. D genes are given only for firm matches. Only part of the rows carry a size: once, few, many, or a class if the clone is expanded.

size	J	length	V	D	DNA	CDR3
.	TRBJ2-5	13	TRBV4-1	TRBD2	TGCGCCAGCAGCCGACTAGCGTTAGAGACCCAGTACTTC	CASSRLALETQYF
.	TRBJ2-3	16	TRBV6-5	.	TGTGCCAGCAGTTACTCGATCAGGGCCAACTCAGATACGCAGTATTTT	CASSYSIRANSDTQYF
.	TRBJ2-2	16	TRBV11-2	TRBD1	TGTGCCAGCAGCTTAGCTCACAGGGGGCATACCGGGGAGCTGTTTTTT	CASSLAHRGHTGELFF
once	TRBJ2-7	14	TRBV5-1	TRBD2	TGCGCCAGCAAACCGGGACTAGCTTCCTACGAGCAGTACTTC	CASKPGLASYEQYF
.	TRBJ2-7	16	TRBV5-4	TRBD1	TGTGCCAGCAGCTTGGCTTTTGGGACAGGTACCTACGAGCAGTACTTC	CASSLAFGTGTYEQYF
.	TRBJ2-7	17	TRBV28	.	TGTGCCAGCAGTTTTTCCCCCTTAGCGGTGAGCTCCTACGAGCAGTACTTC	CASSFSPLAVSSYEQYF
.	TRBJ1-5	15	TRBV12-5	.	TGTGCTAGTGGTCTCACCGGTACAGTAAATCAGCCCCAGCATTTT	CASGLTGTVNQPQHF
.	TRBJ1-1	14	TRBV6-1	.	TGTGCCAGCAGTGGACAGGTTATAGGCACTGAAGCTTTCTTT	CASSGQVIGTEAFF
.	TRBJ1-1	15	TRBV19	TRBD1	TGTGCCAGTAGGACATCGCGCGGGCGGGACAGGGGAGCTTTCTTT	CASRTSRGRDRGAFF
.	TRBJ2-7	13	TRBV10-2	.	TGCGCCAGCTTAGGCAGGGTTGGAGACGAGCAGTACTTC	CASLGRVGDEQYF
.	TRBJ2-3	18	TRBV9	TRBD1	TGTGCCAGCAGCGCCCAGGGCAGGGGGCTGAGTGGCACAGATACGCAGTATTTT	CASSAQGRGLSGTDTQYF
.	TRBJ1-5	15	TRBV5-8	TRBD1	TGTGCCAGCAGCAAGCGGGACAGGGACAACCAGCCCCAGCATTTT	CASSKRDRDNQPQHF
.	TRBJ2-2	17	TRBV18	.	TGTGCCAGCTCACCAAAAGGCGGGGCTGCTAACACCGGGGAGCTGTTTTTT	CASSPKGGAANTGELFF
.	TRBJ2-2	15	TRBV10-1	TRBD1	TGCGCCACTAGTACCGGGACAGGGGGATCCGGGGAGCTGTTTTTT	CATSTGTGGSGELFF
.	TRBJ2-1	12	TRBV29-1	TRBD2	TGCAGCGTCGGGGGGGCATACAATGAGCAGTTCTTC	CSVGGAYNEQFF
.	TRBJ2-1	15	TRBV19	.	TGTGCCAGTAGTATGAGGCCCAGCTCCTACAATGAGCAGTTCTTC	CASSMRPSSYNEQFF
.	TRBJ1-3	13	TRBV15	.	TGTGCCACCTACGGGGACTCTGGAAACACCATATATTTT	CATYGDSGNTIYF
.	TRBJ2-3	15	TRBV9	TRBD2	TGTGCCAGCAGCATACTAGCGGGGGCGGCAGATACGCAGTATTTT	CASSILAGAADTQYF
.	TRBJ1-1	13	TRBV19	TRBD1	TGTGCCAGTAGTGCACGGGACAGGGCTCAAGCTTTCTTT	CASSARDRAQAFF
.	TRBJ1-2	13	TRBV12-5	.	TGTGCTAGTGGTTTGTGGGCAGGGGTCGGCTACACCTTC	CASGLWAGVGYTF
.	TRBJ2-3	15	TRBV19	.	TGTGCCAGTAGTATACTAGCAGCGGGCACAGATACGCAGTATTTT	CASSILAAGTDTQYF
.	TRBJ1-2	13	TRBV19	.	TGTGCCAGTAGTATCAGTCGCAGGGAAGGCTACACCTTC	CASSISRREGYTF
.	TRBJ1-2	16	TRBV15	TRBD1	TGTGCCACCAGCAAGATACTCGGACAGGGCTCCTATGGCTACACCTTC	CATSKILGQGSYGYTF
.	TRBJ2-1	15	TRBV19	TRBD1	TGTGCCACGCAAGTACAGGGGCACCGTTACAATGAGCAGTTCTTC	CATQVQGHRYNEQFF
.	TRBJ1-4	16	TRBV28	TRBD1	TGTGCCAGCAGTTTATTGAAGGGGGCGCCTTATGAAAAACTGTTTTTT	CASSLLKGAPYEKLFF
.	TRBJ1-5	15	TRBV6-1	.	TGTGCCAGCAGGTTACCAGGGGTAGAGAGTCAGCCCCAGCATTTT	CASRLPGVESQPQHF